The sequence of this T cell receptor beta chain was determined in a study of T-cell reconstitution after alpha-beta-depleted transplantation in children. Looked up from germline, CDR1 is SGHRS and CDR2 is YFSETQ. The CDR3 length is 16 residues. V lost 4 bases and J lost 1; bases outside the gene matches: 9. This clonotype has more than one count but fewer than ten. TCRbeta library preparation incorporated unique molecular identifiers. TCRdb re-derived calls from the PCR reads in MiXCR, one entry per CDR3 protein. The table has more than 500,000 distinct CDR3 sequences, about an eighth seen once. This TCR came from a female patient aged 2 to 10 who had a stem cell transplant for aplastic anemia, so the T cells may come from the graft donor. The genes are TRBV5-1 and TRBJ2-3, with 7 bases fitting TRBD2. The sample in question was PBMCs, mostly from graft donor cells, obtained 180 days after TCRalphabeta/CD19-depleted stem cell transplant. Written as DNA, the CDR3 is TGCGCCAGCAGCCCGGGGGGACCCTCGGGCACAGATACGCAGTATTTT. Translated: CASSPGGPSGTDTQYF.